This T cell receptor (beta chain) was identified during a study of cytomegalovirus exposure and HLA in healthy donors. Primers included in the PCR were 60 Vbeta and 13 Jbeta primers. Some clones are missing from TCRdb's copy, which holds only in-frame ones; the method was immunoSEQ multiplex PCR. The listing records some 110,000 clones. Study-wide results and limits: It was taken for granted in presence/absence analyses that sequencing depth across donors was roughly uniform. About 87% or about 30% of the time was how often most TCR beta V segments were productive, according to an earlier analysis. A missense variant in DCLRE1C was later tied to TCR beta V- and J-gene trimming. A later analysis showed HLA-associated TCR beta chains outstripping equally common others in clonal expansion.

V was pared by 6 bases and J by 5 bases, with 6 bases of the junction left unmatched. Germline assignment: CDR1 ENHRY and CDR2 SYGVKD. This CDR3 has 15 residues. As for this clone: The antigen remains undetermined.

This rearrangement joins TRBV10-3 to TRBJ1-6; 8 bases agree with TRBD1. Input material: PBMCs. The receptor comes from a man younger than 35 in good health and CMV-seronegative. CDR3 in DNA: TGTGCCATCAGGACAGGGGAATCGGATAATTCACCCCTCCACTTT. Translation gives CAIRTGESDNSPLHF.